These 4 T cell receptor beta chains share one sample of origin, sequenced in a study of post-analysis software for immune sequencing data. Notes on the study in general: Patients had higher frequencies than controls of roughly five TRBV segments, including TRBV5-6, TRBV5-1 and TRBV20-1.

Their antigen targets remain unknown. TCR beta cDNA libraries had unique molecular identifiers. One entry per CDR3 protein results from TCRdb running MiXCR on the PCR reads. Here the sample spans hundreds of thousands of distinct CDR3 sequences, approximately 30% being singletons. The specimen sequenced was blood. The receptors shown here come from a girl aged 5 to 17 with multiple sclerosis.

The J gene is TRBJ1-1, the V gene TRBV18; D uncertain. This CDR3 has 17 amino acids. Trimming removed 0 bases from V and 1 base from J, with 15 bases in between. Germline V gene data show CDR1 as KGHSH and CDR2 as LQKENI. CDR3 DNA: TGTGCCAGCTCACCACCGTTTCTAGGCAGAAAGAACACTGAAGCTTTCTTT. The encoded protein is CASSPPFLGRKNTEAFF.

V usage is TRBV19 and J usage is TRBJ2-1; 9 nucleotides agree with TRBD2. Unmatched junction bases numbered 11, after V lost 4 bases and J lost 10 bases. CDR1 LNHDA and CDR2 SQIVND come from the germline V gene (reference sequence). The CDR3 is made up of 15 amino acids. Here the CDR3 DNA reads TGTGCCAGTAGTAGTGGGGCTAGCGGGGAGAACGAGCAGTTCTTC. It is translated as CASSSGASGENEQFF.

J is TRBJ1-1 and V is TRBV19, with D tentatively TRBD1 (5 bases). Trimming left V 4 bases short and J 1 base short, with 10 bases between. The CDR3 extends over 14 amino acids. In germline, CDR1 is LNHDA, CDR2 SQIVND (reference sequence). CDR3 coding DNA: TGTGCCAGTAGTACGGGACCCCGGAACACTGAAGCTTTCTTT. This encodes CASSTGPRNTEAFF. The full variable domain, completed using reference TRBV19 and TRBJ1-1, is DGGITQSPKYLFRKEGQNVTLSCEQNLNHDAMYWYRQDPGQGLRLIYYSQIVNDFQKGDIAEGYSVSREKKESFPLTVTSAQKNPTAFYLCASSTGPRNTEAFFGQGTRLTVV.

Only a few counts were recorded for this clonotype. This sequence joins TRBV6-6 and TRBJ2-5; TRBD1 matches 9 bases. Germline lookup yields CDR1 MNHNY and CDR2 SVGAGI (reference sequence). V was clipped by 2 bases and J by 4 bases; unmatched bases: 5. The CDR3 runs to 15 residues. Written as DNA, the CDR3 is TGTGCCAGCAGTTACGCCACAGGGGGCAGAGAGACCCAGTACTTC. Translating gives CASSYATGGRETQYF.